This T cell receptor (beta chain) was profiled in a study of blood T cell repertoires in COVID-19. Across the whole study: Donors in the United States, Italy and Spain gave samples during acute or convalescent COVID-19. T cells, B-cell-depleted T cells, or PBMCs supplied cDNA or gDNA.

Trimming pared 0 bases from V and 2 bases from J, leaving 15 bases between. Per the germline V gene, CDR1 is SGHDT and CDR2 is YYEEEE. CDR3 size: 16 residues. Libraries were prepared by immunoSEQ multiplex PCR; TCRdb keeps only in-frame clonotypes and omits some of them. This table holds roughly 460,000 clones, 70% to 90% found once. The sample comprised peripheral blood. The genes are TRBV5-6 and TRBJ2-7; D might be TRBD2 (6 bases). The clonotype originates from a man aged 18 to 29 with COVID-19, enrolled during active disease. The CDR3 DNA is TGTGCCAGCAGCTTGGGGTGGCAGGGAGGACCCTACGAGCAGTACTTC. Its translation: CASSLGWQGGPYEQYF. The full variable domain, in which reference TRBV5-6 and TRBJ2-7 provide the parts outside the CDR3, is DAGVTQSPTHLIKTRGQQVTLRCSPKSGHDTVSWYQQALGQGPQFIFQYYEEEERQRGNFPDRFSGHQFPNYSSELNVNALLLGDSALYLCASSLGWQGGPYEQYFGPGTRLTVT.